This is a list of T cell receptor beta chains from one sample in a study of CD8 T cells in Susac syndrome. TCRdb re-called the immunoSEQ multiplex PCR reads with MiXCR, one entry per CDR3 protein. This sample has roughly 180,000 distinct CDR3 sequences, with just under 95% found just once. Sequenced: CD4+ T cells from PBMCs. These receptors came from a human donor with Susac syndrome. Each CDR3 is given with its conserved first and last residue. The order of the fields is J gene, V gene, clone size, D gene, CDR3 DNA, CDR3 protein. A D gene is named only where the DNA matches it firmly. Only part of the rows carry a size: once, few, many, or a class if the clone is expanded.

>TRBJ2-1|TRBV28|-|-
TGTGCCAGCAGTTTATCCGGGGGCGCAAGGAATGAGCAGTTCTTC
CASSLSGGARNEQFF
>TRBJ2-1|TRBV19|-|-
TGTGCCAGTAGTATAGGTGACGGGAGAGAAAACAATGAGCAGTTCTTC
CASSIGDGRENNEQFF
>TRBJ1-2|TRBV6-6|-|-
TGTGCCAGCAGCCATACAGGGTACGGTGGCTACACCTTC
CASSHTGYGGYTF
>TRBJ2-7|TRBV4-2|-|-
TGTGCCAGCAGCCAAGCATCAGGACAGTCGGGCTACGAGCAGTACTTC
CASSQASGQSGYEQYF
>TRBJ2-1|TRBV23-1|-|TRBD1
TGCGCCAGCAGTCAAACGACAGGGAAAAGTCTCTCCTACAATGAGCAGTTCTTC
CASSQTTGKSLSYNEQFF
>TRBJ2-5|TRBV10-3|-|-
TGTGCCATCAGAGCAGACTTAGGGGGAGAGACCCAGTACTTC
CAIRADLGGETQYF
>TRBJ2-7|TRBV7-8|-|-
TGTGCCAGCAGCTCGTCCGTGGAGGGGGCCTACGAGCAGTACTTC
CASSSSVEGAYEQYF
>TRBJ2-3|TRBV19|few|-
TGTGCCAGTAGTAGCCTTAGCACAGATACGCAGTATTTT
CASSSLSTDTQYF
>TRBJ1-5|TRBV3-1|-|-
TGTGCCAGCAGCCGGTCAGGCGGACGCAATCAGCCCCAGCATTTT
CASSRSGGRNQPQHF
>TRBJ2-1|TRBV7-2|-|TRBD2
TGTGCCAGCAGCTCCGATGGACTAGCGGGTTACAATGAGCAGTTCTTC
CASSSDGLAGYNEQFF
>TRBJ2-7|TRBV12-3/TRBV12-4|-|TRBD2
TGTGCCAGCAGTTTAGCTTCTAGCGGGGTATACGAGCAGTACTTC
CASSLASSGVYEQYF
>TRBJ2-2|TRBV12-3/TRBV12-4|-|-
TGTGCCAGCAGTTTCGACCATAACACCGGGGAGCTGTTTTTT
CASSFDHNTGELFF
>TRBJ2-1|TRBV7-7|-|-
TGTGCCAGCAGCTTAGGGGACCCCAATGAGCAGTTCTTC
CASSLGDPNEQFF
>TRBJ1-3|TRBV3-1|-|-
TGTGCCAGCAGCCGGCGGGACAAGGGCTCTGGAAACACCATATATTTT
CASSRRDKGSGNTIYF
>TRBJ1-6|TRBV5-1|-|-
TGCGCCAGCAGCCCGAGCAGGAGCTCCTATAATTCACCCCTCCACTTT
CASSPSRSSYNSPLHF
>TRBJ1-3|TRBV10-3|-|TRBD1
TGTGCCATCAGTGATTCCGACAGGGGGTCTTCTGGAAACACCATATATTTT
CAISDSDRGSSGNTIYF
>TRBJ1-1|TRBV12-3/TRBV12-4|-|-
TGTGCCAGCAGCTCAACCTTTCAGAACACTGAAGCTTTCTTT
CASSSTFQNTEAFF
>TRBJ2-7|TRBV27|-|-
TGTGCCAGCAGTTTAGGCGCTAGCGTTCGAGAGCAGTACTTC
CASSLGASVREQYF
>TRBJ2-3|TRBV6-6|-|-
TGTGCCAGCAGTTACTCGAAGGGCACAGATACGCAGTATTTT
CASSYSKGTDTQYF
>TRBJ1-1|TRBV15|-|-
TGTGCCACCAGCAGAGTTGTGGTCCCGAACACTGAAGCTTTCTTT
CATSRVVVPNTEAFF
>TRBJ2-5|TRBV20-1|-|-
TGCAGTGCCCCAGGCTCCCGGCGAGAGACCCAGTACTTC
CSAPGSRRETQYF
>TRBJ2-6|TRBV20-1|-|-
TGCAGTGCTAGAGATCACGGGGGAAGTGGGGCCAACGTCCTGACTTTC
CSARDHGGSGANVLTF
>TRBJ1-5|TRBV18|-|TRBD1
TGTGCCAGCTCACCCGACAGGGATCAGCCCCAGCATTTT
CASSPDRDQPQHF
>TRBJ2-5|TRBV30|-|-
TGTGCCTGGAGATCTGCAGGGCGAGAGACCCAGTACTTC
CAWRSAGRETQYF
>TRBJ1-3|TRBV18|-|-
TGTGCCAGCTCACCACGAACAGGGAACTCTGGAAACACCATATATTTT
CASSPRTGNSGNTIYF
>TRBJ2-3|TRBV2|-|TRBD1
TGTGCCAGCAGTGAGGACAGGGGGGACACAGATACGCAGTATTTT
CASSEDRGDTDTQYF
>TRBJ1-1|TRBV12-3/TRBV12-4|-|TRBD1
TGTGCCAGCGCCCCAGGACAGGAGCGTCCTGAAGCTTTCTTT
CASAPGQERPEAFF
>TRBJ2-5|TRBV15|-|-
TGTGCCACCAGCAGAGATCCGAGCAGTCAAGAGACCCAGTACTTC
CATSRDPSSQETQYF
>TRBJ2-3|TRBV7-9|-|TRBD2
TGTGCCAGCAGCACTAGCGGGGGGATGACAGATACGCAGTATTTT
CASSTSGGMTDTQYF
>TRBJ2-1|TRBV29-1|-|TRBD2
TGCAGCGTTGAAGAGGGAGGGAATGAGCAGTTCTTC
CSVEEGGNEQFF
>TRBJ2-1|TRBV7-9|-|TRBD1
TGTGCCAGCAGCTTAGGGGGCCGGGACAGGGTAATCAGGGAGCAGTTCTTC
CASSLGGRDRVIREQFF
>TRBJ2-5|TRBV28|-|TRBD2
TGTGCCAGCAGGCTCGGGGGGAGGGAGACCCAGTACTTC
CASRLGGRETQYF
>TRBJ2-5|TRBV5-4|-|-
TGTGCCAGCAGCTCCGCCGGACACCAAGAGACCCAGTACTTC
CASSSAGHQETQYF
>TRBJ2-1|TRBV3-1|-|TRBD1
TGTGCCAGCAGCCCTACCCGGACAGGGCCCGCCATTGCCCGTAATGAGCAGTTCTTC
CASSPTRTGPAIARNEQFF
>TRBJ2-5|TRBV28|-|TRBD1
TGTGCCAGCAGCACGCTGCTCTCGGGACAGGGCCAAGAGACCCAGTACTTC
CASSTLLSGQGQETQYF
>TRBJ2-2|TRBV14|once|-
TGTGCCAGCAGCCAAGAGACGGCGGGAAATACCGGGGAGCTGTTTTTT
CASSQETAGNTGELFF
>TRBJ2-5|TRBV7-2|-|-
TGTGCCAGCAGCCCAGTTGGGAAGACCCAGTACTTC
CASSPVGKTQYF
>TRBJ1-2|TRBV7-2|-|-
TGTGCCAGCACCCCGCGGGGGGTTGGGGCTGGCTACACCTTC
CASTPRGVGAGYTF
>TRBJ2-1|TRBV12-3/TRBV12-4|-|TRBD1
TGTGCCAGCACCCGAGGGACAGGAAACAATGAGCAGTTCTTC
CASTRGTGNNEQFF
>TRBJ2-1|TRBV20-1|-|-
TGCAGTGCGCCCTCCTCTCGCAATGAGCAGTTCTTC
CSAPSSRNEQFF
>TRBJ1-1|TRBV29-1|-|TRBD1
TGCAGCGTTGGTGGACAGGGTACCCATGAAGCTTTCTTT
CSVGGQGTHEAFF
>TRBJ2-7|TRBV5-1|-|-
TGCGCCAGCAGCTTGGGCGCCAGTGAGACCTACGAGCAGTACTTC
CASSLGASETYEQYF
>TRBJ1-4|TRBV12-3/TRBV12-4|-|-
TGTGCCAGCAGTTTCCGACGGACAACTAATGAAAAACTGTTTTTT
CASSFRRTTNEKLFF
>TRBJ1-1|TRBV9|-|-
TGTGCCAGCAGCGCACAAGGAGGGTGGAACACTGAAGCTTTCTTT
CASSAQGGWNTEAFF
>TRBJ1-6|TRBV6-5|-|TRBD1
TGTGCCAGCAGTTACCCCCCAGGGGGCTCCTATAATTCACCCCTCCACTTT
CASSYPPGGSYNSPLHF
>TRBJ2-3|TRBV7-2|-|-
TGTGCCAGCAGCCTCTCCGGGGCCGGGGGAACGCAGTATTTT
CASSLSGAGGTQYF
>TRBJ2-3|TRBV30|-|-
TGTGCCTGGAGCGCCTTGGCAGCCAGAATCTACACAGATACGCAGTATTTT
CAWSALAARIYTDTQYF
>TRBJ1-6|TRBV7-2|once|-
TGTGCCAGCAGCTTCCCCTGGGTGAGCTACACGCGGAATTCACCCCTCCACTTT
CASSFPWVSYTRNSPLHF
>TRBJ2-7|TRBV7-2|-|-
TGTGCCAGCAGCTTACGGCAGGAAGCCTCCTACGAGCAGTACTTC
CASSLRQEASYEQYF
>TRBJ2-1|TRBV11-2|-|-
TGTGCCAGCAGCTTAGCCGAAGGGGGGTACAATGAGCAGTTCTTC
CASSLAEGGYNEQFF